This T cell receptor (beta chain) was sequenced for a study of Tregs in tolerant kidney transplant recipients. The study's findings and limits: This study did not directly address biological reproducibility.

Data came from immunoSEQ multiplex PCR; TCRdb stores just in-frame clones and leaves some out. This sample has 55,000 to 75,000 clones; 70% to 90% occur once, and the top ten carry 3.8%. As to this clone: Its antigen is undetermined.

Related graft donors supplied nonmyeloablative bone marrow transplants, and mixed chimerism was transient. Unstimulated regulatory T cells (CD4+CD25+CD127-), CD4+CD25- non-regulatory cells, CD4 and CD8 cells were FACS-sorted from thawed PBMCs. Trimming took 4 bases from V and 7 from J; bases not matched to a gene: 8. This CDR3 comprises 14 residues. Germline V gene data show CDR1 as LGHNA and CDR2 as YNFKEQ. The V call is TRBV4-2, the J call TRBJ2-7; 9 bases agree with TRBD1. The starting material was CD4+ T cells from blood (PBMCs), obtained 6 months after the transplant. This TCR was recovered from a human patient who received a combined kidney and bone marrow transplant. Some T cells may be provided by the graft donor. For the CDR3, the DNA is TGTGCCAGCAGCCTACCGGGACAGGGCGGGGAGCAGTACTTC. The encoded protein is CASSLPGQGGEQYF.